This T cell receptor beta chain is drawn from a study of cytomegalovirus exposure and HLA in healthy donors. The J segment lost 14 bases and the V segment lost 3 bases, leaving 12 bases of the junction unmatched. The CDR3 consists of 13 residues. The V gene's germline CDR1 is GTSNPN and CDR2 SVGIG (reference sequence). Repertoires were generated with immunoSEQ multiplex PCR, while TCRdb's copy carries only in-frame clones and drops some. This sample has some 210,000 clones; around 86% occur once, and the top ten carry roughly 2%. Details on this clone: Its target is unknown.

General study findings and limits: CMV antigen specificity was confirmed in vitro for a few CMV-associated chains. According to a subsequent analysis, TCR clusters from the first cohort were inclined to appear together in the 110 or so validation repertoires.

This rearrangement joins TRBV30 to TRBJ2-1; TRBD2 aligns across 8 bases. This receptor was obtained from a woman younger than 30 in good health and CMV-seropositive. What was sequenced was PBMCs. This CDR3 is CAWSVTTSGGEFF. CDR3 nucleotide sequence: TGTGCCTGGAGCGTAACCACTAGCGGAGGGGAGTTCTTC.